In its sample, the clone carrying this T cell receptor (beta chain) was seen once. Its target is not known. The CDR3 is made up of 16 amino acids. Germline trimming cut 0 bases from V and 6 bases from J; bases unmatched to any gene: 12. Germline loops: CDR1 SQVTM, CDR2 ANQGSEA. Unique molecular identifiers were incorporated during preparation of the TCRbeta library. TCRdb itself ran the PCR reads through MiXCR, one entry per CDR3 protein. The table records some 450,000 distinct CDR3 sequences, 43% of them present only once. These data are taken from a study of T-cell reconstitution after alpha-beta-depleted transplantation in children. Overall study results and limits: T-cell counts and diversity at one year following transplant were attributed mainly to newly produced T cells. The high TCRbeta diversity at day 60 in some patients came from surviving recipient T cells and thymic progenitors. Several hundred rapidly expanded clones from non-depleted graft cells reportedly supplied alpha-beta T cells about two months post-transplant.

This clonotype was sampled from a girl aged 2-15 years with aplastic anemia, due to receive a stem cell transplant. Here the sequenced sample was PBMCs, taken before TCRalphabeta/CD19-depleted stem cell transplant. The V and J genes are TRBV29-1 and TRBJ2-3; 7 bases align to TRBD1. For the CDR3, the DNA is TGCAGCGTTGAAGATCGGTTCAGGGGGAGTGGGGATACGCAGTATTTT. Its translation: CSVEDRFRGSGDTQYF.